This T cell receptor beta chain was recovered during a study of read filtering for tumor transcriptome and immune sequencing. Study summary: Mean patient age was about 66 years, range roughly 45 to 85; over 16 male, more than 11 female. Eight or nine patients were R-ISS I, roughly 15 were R-ISS II, 7 were R-ISS III.

The germline V gene encodes CDR1 SGDLS and CDR2 YYNGEE. V lost 3 bases and J lost 4, with 14 bases in between. The CDR3 has 14 amino acids. This library used approximately 390 ng RNA and molecular barcoded adaptors spanning alpha/delta and beta/gamma chains. TCRdb reanalysed the reads using MiXCR and keeps one entry per CDR3 protein. The sample records 100,000 to 150,000 distinct CDR3 sequences, approximately 13% being singletons. This clonotype was found many times. The sequencing input was a population of CD138-negative cells sorted from bone marrow. This TCR was recovered from a donor at least 40 years old with multiple myeloma. V gene TRBV9 combines with J gene TRBJ2-7; D possibly corresponds to TRBD1 (5 bases). CDR3 protein: CASSEGIRAYEQYF. The CDR3 region has the DNA TGTGCCAGCAGCGAGGGGATTAGAGCTTACGAGCAGTACTTC.